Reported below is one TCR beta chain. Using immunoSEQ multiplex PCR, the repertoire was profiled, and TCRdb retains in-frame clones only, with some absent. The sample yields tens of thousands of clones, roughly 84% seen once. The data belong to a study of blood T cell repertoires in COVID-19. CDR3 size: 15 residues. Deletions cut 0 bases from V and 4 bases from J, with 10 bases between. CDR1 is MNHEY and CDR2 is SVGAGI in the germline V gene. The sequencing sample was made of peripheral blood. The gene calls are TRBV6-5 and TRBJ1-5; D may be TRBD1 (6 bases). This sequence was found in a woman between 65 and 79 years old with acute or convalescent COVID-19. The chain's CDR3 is CASSYSRGANQPQHF. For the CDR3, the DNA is TGTGCCAGCAGTTACTCGCGGGGGGCAAATCAGCCCCAGCATTTT.